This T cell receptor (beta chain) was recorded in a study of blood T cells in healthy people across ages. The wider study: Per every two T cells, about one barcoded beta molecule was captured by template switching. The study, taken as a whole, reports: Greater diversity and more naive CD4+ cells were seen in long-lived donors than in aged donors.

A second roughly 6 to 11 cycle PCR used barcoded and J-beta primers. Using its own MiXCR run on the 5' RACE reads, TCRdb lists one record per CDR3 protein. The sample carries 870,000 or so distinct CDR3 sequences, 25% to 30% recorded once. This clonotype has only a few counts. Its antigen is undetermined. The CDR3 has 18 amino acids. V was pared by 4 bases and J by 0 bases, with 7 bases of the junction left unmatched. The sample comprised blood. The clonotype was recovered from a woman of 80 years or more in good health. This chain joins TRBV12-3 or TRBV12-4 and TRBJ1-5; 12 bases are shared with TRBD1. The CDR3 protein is CASSSGTGGLHSNQPQHF. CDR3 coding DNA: TGTGCCAGCAGTTCCGGGACAGGGGGCCTGCATAGCAATCAGCCCCAGCATTTT.